Shown below are 7 T cell receptor beta chains from a single sample sequenced in a study of patients and donors after allogeneic stem cell transplantation. TCRdb processed the RT-PCR reads anew with MiXCR; each CDR3 protein has one entry. This table has about 400,000 distinct CDR3 sequences, around 15% appearing once. Sequenced input: blood, either unsorted or a sorted T cell fraction (not recorded which). Source of these receptors: a human donor who was either an allogeneic HSCT recipient or a stem cell or donor lymphocyte infusion donor (not recorded which). It is not recorded whose cells these are; they may come from a transplant donor.

This clonotype was observed a few times. This chain joins TRBV5-1 and TRBJ2-5; unclear D gene. Germline CDR1 and CDR2: SGHRS and YFSETQ. V gave up 4 bases and J gave up 5 bases, with 15 bases separating them. The CDR3 consists of 14 residues. The CDR3 DNA reads as TGCGCCAGCAGCCCCCCGACACCGTGGGAGACCCAGTACTTC. Protein sequence: CASSPPTPWETQYF. Full variable domain (missing parts from reference TRBV5-1 and TRBJ2-5): KAGVTQTPRYLIKTRGQQVTLSCSPISGHRSVSWYQQTPGQGLQFLFEYFSETQRNKGNFPGRFSGRQFSNSRSEMNVSTLELGDSALYLCASSPPTPWETQYFGPGTRLLVL.

The table lists this clonotype with a few counts. This chain links TRBV19 with TRBJ1-5, with a possible D match to TRBD1 (5 bases). The CDR3 runs 15 residues. The germline CDR1 and CDR2 sequences are LNHDA and SQIVND (reference sequence). With 5 bases removed from V and 4 bases from J, the gap between germline ends came to 15 bases. The CDR3 here is CASSPETVTNQPQHF. For the CDR3, the DNA is TGTGCCAGTAGTCCCGAGACAGTGACGAATCAGCCCCAGCATTTT.

Here the CDR3 reads CSARGTSGKYEQYF. As DNA, the CDR3 is TGCAGTGCTAGAGGGACTAGCGGGAAGTACGAGCAGTACTTC. V usage is TRBV20-1 and J usage is TRBJ2-7, with TRBD2 matching 12 bases. The CDR3 consists of 14 residues. V lost 1 base to trimming and J lost 4 bases; unmatched junction nucleotides: 2. CDR1 and CDR2 (germline): DFQATT, SNEGSKA (reference sequence).

V and J are TRBV9 and TRBJ2-1; D might be TRBD2 (6 bases). V gave up 2 bases and J gave up 8 bases, with 14 bases separating them. Germline CDR1 and CDR2: SGDLS and YYNGEE. The CDR3 is made up of 14 amino acids. CDR3 bases: TGTGCCAGCAGCGTTTCCACCTGGGGGGATGAGCAGTTCTTC. It codes for CASSVSTWGDEQFF.

The J gene is TRBJ2-7, the V gene TRBV25-1; D might be TRBD1 (6 bases). The V gene lost 8 bases and the J gene lost 7 bases, with 15 bases spanning the gap. CDR3 length equals 12 residues. The germline V gene encodes CDR1 MGHDK and CDR2 SYGVNS. CDR3 bases: TGTGCCAGCGCCAGGGGTTTAGGGGAGCAGTACTTC. Its protein product is CASARGLGEQYF.

This clonotype was observed at least ten times. The chain joins TRBV19 to TRBJ1-4; TRBD1 aligns across 7 bases. There are 15 residues in the CDR3. Trimming cost V 5 bases and J 7 bases; bases outside gene matches: 10. Germline V gene data show CDR1 as LNHDA and CDR2 as SQIVND (reference sequence). The CDR3 sequence is CASSGSGTAIEKLFF. As DNA, the CDR3 is TGTGCCAGTAGTGGATCCGGGACAGCTATTGAAAAACTGTTTTTT. Supplemented by reference TRBV19 and TRBJ1-4, the full variable domain reads DGGITQSPKYLFRKEGQNVTLSCEQNLNHDAMYWYRQDPGQGLRLIYYSQIVNDFQKGDIAEGYSVSREKKESFPLTVTSAQKNPTAFYLCASSGSGTAIEKLFFGSGTQLSVL.

This chain connects TRBV9 to TRBJ2-5; 13 positions match TRBD2. The CDR3 is 15 residues long. The V and J ends lost 2 bases and 7 bases, in that order; junction bases with no gene match: 5. Germline V lookup: CDR1 SGDLS, CDR2 YYNGEE. In DNA, the CDR3 is TGTGCCAGCAGCGTTGGACTAGCGGGAGAAGTGACCCAGTACTTC. It translates to CASSVGLAGEVTQYF.